This TCR beta chain was recovered during a study of spatial heterogeneity in lung cancer. In regard to this clonotype: Its cognate antigen is unknown.

Findings and caveats of the study: Detection of ubiquitous tumor TCRs in blood was higher at resection than follow-up.

Time point reported: sample taken at primary tumor resection. The input material, whole RNA from tumor, nontumor lung or frozen PBMC, was sequenced unsorted. Untreated early-stage non-small cell lung cancer patients, fewer than 85 in total, were the donors. TCRdb re-derived calls from the 5' RACE reads in MiXCR, one entry per CDR3 protein. The table records 80,000 to 95,000 distinct CDR3 sequences, approximately 8.6% of them present only once. The sequencing here drew on PBMCs, taken at surgery. The receptor was derived from a male donor with early-stage non-small cell lung cancer.

The CDR3 coding sequence is TGTGCCAGCAGTCCCCCCGGCCGTAACGAGCAGTACTTC. Its protein product is CASSPPGRNEQYF. The rearrangement links TRBV28 to TRBJ2-7, with no clear D. V was cut by 5 bases and J by 5 bases, with 13 bases left in between. The CDR3 is made up of 13 amino acids. Per the germline V gene, CDR1 is MDHEN and CDR2 is SYDVKM.